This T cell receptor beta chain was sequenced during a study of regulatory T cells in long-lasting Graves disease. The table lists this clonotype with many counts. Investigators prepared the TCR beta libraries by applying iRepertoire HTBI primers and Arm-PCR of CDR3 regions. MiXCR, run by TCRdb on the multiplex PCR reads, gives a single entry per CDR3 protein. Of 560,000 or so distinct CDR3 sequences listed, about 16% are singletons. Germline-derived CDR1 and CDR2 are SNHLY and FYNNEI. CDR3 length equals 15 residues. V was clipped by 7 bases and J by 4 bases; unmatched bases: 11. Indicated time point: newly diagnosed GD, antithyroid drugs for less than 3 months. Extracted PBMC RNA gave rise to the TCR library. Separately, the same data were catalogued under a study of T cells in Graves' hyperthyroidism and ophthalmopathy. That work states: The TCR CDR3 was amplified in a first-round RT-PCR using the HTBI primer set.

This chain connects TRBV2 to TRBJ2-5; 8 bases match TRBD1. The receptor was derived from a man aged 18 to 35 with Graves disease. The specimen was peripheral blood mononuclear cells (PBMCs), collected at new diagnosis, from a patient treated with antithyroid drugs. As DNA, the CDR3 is TGTGCCAGCACCCAGGACAGGGATCTCCCAGAGACCCAGTACTTC. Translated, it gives CASTQDRDLPETQYF.